This T cell receptor (beta chain) emerged from a study of T cell responses to AZD1222 COVID-19 vaccine. About this clone: Its target is not known.

Study results and caveats: Reportedly, nearly half the spike-specific TCRs target unmutated variant regions. Vaccine-associated CD4 TCRs ranged over spike, dominating at 160-218 and 743-854.

V lost 0 bases and J 4 bases, leaving 11 bases between the germline ends. This CDR3 has 14 residues. The germline V gene has CDR1 SGHRS and CDR2 YFSETQ. Here immunoSEQ multiplex PCR was the method, and the copy in TCRdb shows in-frame clones only, minus some. Among roughly 120,000 clones, 75% to 90% were seen once, and the ten largest hold approximately 6.5%. The sequenced sample was peripheral blood, obtained 28 days after the second AZD1222 dose. The TCR originated in an adult who received the AZD1222 COVID-19 vaccine. The chain links TRBV5-1 to TRBJ2-7; perhaps TRBD2 as D (6 bases). CDR3 sequence (DNA): TGCGCCAGCAGCTTGGCCCCGGGGGAATACGAGCAGTACTTC. It specifies CASSLAPGEYEQYF.